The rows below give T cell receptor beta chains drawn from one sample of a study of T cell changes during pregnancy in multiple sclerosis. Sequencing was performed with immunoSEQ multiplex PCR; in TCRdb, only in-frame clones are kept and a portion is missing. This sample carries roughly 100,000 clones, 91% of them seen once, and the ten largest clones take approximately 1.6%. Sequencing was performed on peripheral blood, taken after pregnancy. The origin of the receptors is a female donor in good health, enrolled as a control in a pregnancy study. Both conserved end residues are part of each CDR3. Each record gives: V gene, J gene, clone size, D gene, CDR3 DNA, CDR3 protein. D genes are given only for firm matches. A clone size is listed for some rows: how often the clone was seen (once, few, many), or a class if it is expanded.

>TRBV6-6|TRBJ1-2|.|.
TGTGCCAGCAGTTTACCAGGGCAGCCCTATGGCTACACCTTC
CASSLPGQPYGYTF
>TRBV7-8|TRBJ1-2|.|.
TGTGCCAGCAGCGTATTTCTTAACCCACATGGACAGAGAGAGTATGGCTACACCTTC
CASSVFLNPHGQREYGYTF
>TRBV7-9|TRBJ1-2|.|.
TGTGCCAGCAGCTTAGGAGGAGATGGCTACACCTTC
CASSLGGDGYTF
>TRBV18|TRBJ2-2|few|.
TGTGCCAGCTCGCCTATATTCACCGGGGAGCTGTTTTTT
CASSPIFTGELFF
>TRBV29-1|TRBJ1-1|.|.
TGCAGCGTTTGGGCCATCCACACTGAAGCTTTCTTT
CSVWAIHTEAFF
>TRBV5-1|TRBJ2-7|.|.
TGCGCCAGCAGCTTGGGGGGACATTCCTACGAGCAGTACTTC
CASSLGGHSYEQYF
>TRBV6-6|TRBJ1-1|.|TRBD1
TGTGCCAGCAGTTCCCAGGGGGCCGACGGGAACACTGAAGCTTTCTTT
CASSSQGADGNTEAFF
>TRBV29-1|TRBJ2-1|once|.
TGCAGCGTTGGGCGCGGGGCAATTGGATACAATGAGCAGTTCTTC
CSVGRGAIGYNEQFF
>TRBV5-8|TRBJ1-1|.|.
TGTGCCAGCAGCTTGTATAGGGGCACTGAAGCTTTCTTT
CASSLYRGTEAFF
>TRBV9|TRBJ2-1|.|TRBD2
TGTGCCAGCAGCGAACGGCCTAGCGGGGTGAATGAGCAGTTCTTC
CASSERPSGVNEQFF
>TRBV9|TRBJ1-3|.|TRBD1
TGTGCCAGCAGCGTTACAGGGGGCCCTGGAAACACCATATATTTT
CASSVTGGPGNTIYF
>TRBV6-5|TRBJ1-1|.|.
TGTGCCAGCAGTTACTATGGCGAAGCTTTCTTT
CASSYYGEAFF
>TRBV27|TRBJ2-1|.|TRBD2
TGTGCCAGCAAAGGGGTCCCCGGCGGGGGGGGCTACAATGAGCAGTTCTTC
CASKGVPGGGGYNEQFF
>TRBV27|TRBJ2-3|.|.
TGTGCCAGCAGTTTATCGGCCACAGATACGCAGTATTTT
CASSLSATDTQYF
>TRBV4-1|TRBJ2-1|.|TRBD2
TGCGCCAGCAGCACACCTAGCGGGGGGACAGAATACAATGAGCAGTTCTTC
CASSTPSGGTEYNEQFF
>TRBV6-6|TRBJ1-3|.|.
TGTGCCAGCAGTTCCTTCGGGAAGTCTGGAAACACCATATATTTT
CASSSFGKSGNTIYF
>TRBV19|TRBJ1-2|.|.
TGTGCCAGTAGTAGGGGCCCAGGAGAAACATTGAACTATGGCTACACCTTC
CASSRGPGETLNYGYTF
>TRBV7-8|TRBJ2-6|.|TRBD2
TGTGCCAGCAGCTTAAGTGGCGGGGGGGCCGCGACTGGGGCCAACGTCCTGACTTTC
CASSLSGGGAATGANVLTF
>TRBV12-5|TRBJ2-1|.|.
TGTGCTAGTGGTCTTTCACTTGACAATGAGCAGTTCTTC
CASGLSLDNEQFF
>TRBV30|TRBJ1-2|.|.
TGTGCCGCGATACAGGACGAGCATGGCTACACCTTC
CAAIQDEHGYTF
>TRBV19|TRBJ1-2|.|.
TGTGCCAGTAGTATCTCAGTGAACTATGGCTACACCTTC
CASSISVNYGYTF
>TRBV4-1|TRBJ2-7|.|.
TGCGCCAGCAGCCAGGCAGTTGGAGCCTACGAGCAGTACTTC
CASSQAVGAYEQYF
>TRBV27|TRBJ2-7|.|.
TGTGCCAGCAGTGGGGGGGCAGGCTACGAGCAGTACTTC
CASSGGAGYEQYF
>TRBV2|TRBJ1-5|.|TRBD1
TGTGCCAGCAATCCGGGACAGGCAGCTTCTCAGCCCCAGCATTTT
CASNPGQAASQPQHF
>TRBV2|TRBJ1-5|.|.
TGTGCCAGCAGGTATAGCAATCAGCCCCAGCATTTT
CASRYSNQPQHF
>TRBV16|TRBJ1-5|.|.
TGTGCCAGCAGCCAATCGGACAGCTATCAGCCCCAGCATTTT
CASSQSDSYQPQHF
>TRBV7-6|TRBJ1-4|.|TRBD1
TGTGCCAGCAGCTTAGCGGTGAAGGGGGCAACTGCAACTAATGAAAAACTGTTTTTT
CASSLAVKGATATNEKLFF
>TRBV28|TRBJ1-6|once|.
TGTGCCAGCAGTTCAATGGGAGTGGGTGGTTCACCCCTCCACTTT
CASSSMGVGGSPLHF
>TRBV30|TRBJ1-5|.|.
TGTGCCTGGAGTGGGACATCGAGGAATCAGCCCCAGCATTTT
CAWSGTSRNQPQHF
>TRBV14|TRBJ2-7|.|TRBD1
TGTGCCAGCAGCCACTTACCCGCAGGGGGAAGCGAGCAGTACTTC
CASSHLPAGGSEQYF
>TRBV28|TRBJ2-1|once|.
TGTGCCAGCAGTTTTCCCCGGGGGGCGCCATACAATGAGCAGTTCTTC
CASSFPRGAPYNEQFF
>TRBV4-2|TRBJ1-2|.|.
TGTGCCAGCAGCCATTCACAGACGGAAAACTATGGCTACACCTTC
CASSHSQTENYGYTF
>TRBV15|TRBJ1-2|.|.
TGTGCCACCAGGGGGGCCCTTAACTATGGCTACACCTTC
CATRGALNYGYTF
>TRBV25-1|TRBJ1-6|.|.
TGTGCCAGCAGTGAATACGTGCAGGGCATTATTGATTCACCCCTCCACTTT
CASSEYVQGIIDSPLHF
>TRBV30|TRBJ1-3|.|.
TGTGCCTGGAGCCTCGATCACACGTTCGGAAACACCATATATTTT
CAWSLDHTFGNTIYF
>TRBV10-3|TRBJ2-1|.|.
TGTGCCATCATGGGGGCAAGCTCCTACAATGAGCAGTTCTTC
CAIMGASSYNEQFF
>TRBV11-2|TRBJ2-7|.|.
TGTGCCAGCAGCTTAGTACAGGGTAGTTCCTACGAGCAGTACTTC
CASSLVQGSSYEQYF
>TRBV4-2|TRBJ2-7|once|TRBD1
TGTGCCAGCAGCCAACTTCGGGGACAGTCCTACGAGCAGTACTTC
CASSQLRGQSYEQYF
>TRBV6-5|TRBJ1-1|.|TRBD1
TGTGCCAGCAGGGGACAGCTGAACACTGAAGCTTTCTTT
CASRGQLNTEAFF
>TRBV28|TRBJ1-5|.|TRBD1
TGTGCCAGCAGTCCCTCCCGGGACAGATATAGCAATCAGCCCCAGCATTTT
CASSPSRDRYSNQPQHF
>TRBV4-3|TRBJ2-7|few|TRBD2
TGCGCCAGCAGCCAAGCCAGGGACTACTCCTACGAGCAGTACTTC
CASSQARDYSYEQYF
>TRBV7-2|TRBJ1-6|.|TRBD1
TGTGCCAGCAGCTCGACAGGGGGTTCACCCCTCCACTTT
CASSSTGGSPLHF
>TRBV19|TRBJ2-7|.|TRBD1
TGTGCCAGTAGCCCTCGGGACAGCTACGAGCAGTACTTC
CASSPRDSYEQYF
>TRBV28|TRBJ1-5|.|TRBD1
TGTGCCAGCAGTTTAGGGGGGGCACAGGGGGTGGGTCAGCCCCAGCATTTT
CASSLGGAQGVGQPQHF
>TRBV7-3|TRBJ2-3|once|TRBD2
TGTGCCAGCAGCTTTGTAGGCGGGGGGGCCAATACGCAGTATTTT
CASSFVGGGANTQYF
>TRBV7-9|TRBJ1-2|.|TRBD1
TGTGCCAGCAGCTTAATCACAGGGGGTGGCTACACCTTC
CASSLITGGGYTF
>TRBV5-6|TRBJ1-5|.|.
TGTGCCAGCAGCTTGGGGACAGCGAATCAGCCCCAGCATTTT
CASSLGTANQPQHF
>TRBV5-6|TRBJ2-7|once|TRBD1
TGTGCCAGCAGCTTGGGACAGGGGGCGAACCACGAGCAGTACTTC
CASSLGQGANHEQYF
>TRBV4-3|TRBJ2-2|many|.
TGCGCCAGCAGCCAAGAGTACAGGGGGGAGCTGTTTTTT
CASSQEYRGELFF
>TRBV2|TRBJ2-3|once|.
TGTGCCAGCAGTGAGGAGAGTCCTAGCACAGATACGCAGTATTTT
CASSEESPSTDTQYF
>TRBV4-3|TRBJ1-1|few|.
TGCGCCAGCAGCCAAGCTGGGAGGAGGGCTTTCTTT
CASSQAGRRAFF
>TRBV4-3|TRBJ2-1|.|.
TGCGCCAGCAGCCAGGCCGGGGACTCAAGTGAGCAGTTCTTC
CASSQAGDSSEQFF
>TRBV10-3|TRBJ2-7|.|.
TGTGCCATCAGTGCGGGAACGGGAGCCTACGAGCAGTACTTC
CAISAGTGAYEQYF
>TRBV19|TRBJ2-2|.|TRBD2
TGTGCCAGTACCCTGCCGGGGGGACCGAACACCGGGGAGCTGTTTTTT
CASTLPGGPNTGELFF
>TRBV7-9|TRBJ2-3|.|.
TGTGCCAGCAGCTTAGTAGTCATTTCGACAGATACGCAGTATTTT
CASSLVVISTDTQYF
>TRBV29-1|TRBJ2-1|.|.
TGCAGCGGCGTCTTAGGGGCTAACTCCAATGAGCAGTTCTTC
CSGVLGANSNEQFF
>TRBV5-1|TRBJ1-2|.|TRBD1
TGCGCCAGCAGCCCTGGGACAGGGGGAGGCTATGGCTACACCTTC
CASSPGTGGGYGYTF